The rows below give T cell receptor beta chains drawn from one sample of a study of regulatory T cells in long-lasting Graves disease. A single record per CDR3 protein comes from TCRdb applying MiXCR to the multiplex PCR reads. The sample shows a few hundred thousand distinct CDR3 sequences, roughly 12% of them seen only once. These records were also assigned to another study, of T cells in Graves' hyperthyroidism and ophthalmopathy.

The specimen was peripheral blood mononuclear cells (PBMCs), collected at new diagnosis, from a patient treated with antithyroid drugs. The receptors shown here come from a woman younger than 30 with Graves disease. CDR3s include the opening cysteine and the closing phenylalanine or tryptophan.

>TRBJ1-3|TRBV6-7
CASSYPTGQGPSGNTIYF
>TRBJ2-1|TRBV7-2
CASSFEQTTYNEQFF
>TRBJ2-5|TRBV24-1
CATSQGQTQYF
>TRBJ2-7|TRBV2
CASSEAGLAEGEQYF
>TRBJ2-7|TRBV5-5
CASSLQTSSYEQYF
>TRBJ1-5|TRBV6-1
CASTAVGRGNQPQHF
>TRBJ2-3|TRBV6-5
CASSYSTGASADTQYF
>TRBJ2-7|TRBV12-3/TRBV12-4
CASSRLPAGEQYF
>TRBJ2-6|TRBV28
CASSLRFSGANVLTF
>TRBJ2-2|TRBV6-6
CASRYSGGTNTGELFF
>TRBJ2-3|TRBV20-1
CSASMASGSTDTQYF
>TRBJ2-1|TRBV28
CASSLDLSGGNEQFF
>TRBJ2-1|TRBV4-1
CASREARSYNEQFF
>TRBJ2-5|TRBV7-9
CASSLLGLQETQYF
>TRBJ1-1|TRBV27
CASTLGVGYTEAFF
>TRBJ1-1|TRBV6-9
CASSYSWAGSEAFF
>TRBJ2-1|TRBV20-1
CSAGKTSPWSYNEQFF
>TRBJ2-7|TRBV7-9
CASSQTGTHNEQYF
>TRBJ1-3|TRBV6-1
CASSSMVGSGNTIYF
>TRBJ1-5|TRBV19
CASSTAPRGRLGNQPQHF
>TRBJ1-1|TRBV7-2
CASSPMRGREAFF
>TRBJ2-5|TRBV13
CASSFKLRVETQYF
>TRBJ2-5|TRBV20-1
CSATHTSGRDMETQYF
>TRBJ1-2|TRBV19
CASSIQGRDYGYTF
>TRBJ1-3|TRBV15
CATSRRKQGAGGNTIYF
>TRBJ2-1|TRBV28
CASSPRDSPNEQFF
>TRBJ1-2|TRBV29-1
CSVEGLSYGYTF
>TRBJ2-1|TRBV20-1
CSARRGTGPNEQFF
>TRBJ2-7|TRBV28
CASRGQGASEQYF
>TRBJ2-1|TRBV25-1
CASSELGTQARYNEQFF
>TRBJ2-1|TRBV7-2
CASSLVGTGDNEQFF
>TRBJ2-1|TRBV20-1
CSAVPSDSSYNEQFF
>TRBJ1-3|TRBV20-1
CSARPRGQGWDTIYF
>TRBJ2-1|TRBV30
CAWRPALNNEQFF
>TRBJ2-5|TRBV18
CASSPTLGETQYF
>TRBJ2-1|TRBV5-1
CASRSRAGSTGEQFF
>-|TRBV27
CASSPSRRGNEQFF
>TRBJ2-1|TRBV9
CASSVRGGGVGYNEQFF
>TRBJ1-1|TRBV7-8
CASSLAFGSWTEAFF
>TRBJ2-7|TRBV12-3/TRBV12-4
CASSFEDRGYEQYF
>TRBJ1-2|TRBV9
CASSVEGAVAYGYTF
>TRBJ2-5|TRBV11-2
CASSLIGDRGQETQYF
>TRBJ2-3|TRBV11-1
CASSPHNGRRYTDTQYF